This T cell receptor beta chain was recorded in a study of control samples from healthy donors and cancer patients. Using immunoSEQ multiplex PCR, the repertoire was profiled, and TCRdb retains in-frame clones only, with some absent. The sample carries some 220,000 clones, just under 95% recorded once. CDR1 is SGHTA, CDR2 FQGNSA, per germline. Unmatched junction bases numbered 2, after V lost 5 bases and J lost 4 bases. The CDR3 spans 13 residues. This TCR was sampled from a man aged 50-59 years in good health. V gene TRBV7-2 combines with J gene TRBJ2-1; 7 bases align to TRBD1. Sequenced input: blood. The CDR3 loop is CASSPTGYNEQFF. Here the CDR3 DNA reads TGTGCCAGCAGCCCGACAGGGTACAATGAGCAGTTCTTC.